This T cell receptor beta chain derives from a study of human T cells and chemical hapten exposure listed by TCRdb under 2021. General notes on the study: For sensitization, 2% DPC in acetone was applied to an approximately 2 cm by approximately 2 cm area of upper inner arm skin. Throughout the study period of about 25 weeks, patients also received therapeutic DPC doses to the scalp every week. Patch testing on the upper back used Finn chambers containing 0.01% DPC, with scoring done after 6 days according to International Contact Dermatitis Research Group standards. Alopecia areata with under or over 50% scalp involvement, alopecia totalis and alopecia universalis were represented in the patient cohort, which was mostly female. Libraries were combined into a pool for sequencing, and differences in TCR yield between samples came mainly from small differences in library volumes within the pool. In alopecia patients, the study followed how the peripheral blood TCR repertoire changed in vivo over primary and secondary sensitization to diphenylcyclopropenone (DPC), a hapten. Blood was sampled from patients pre-sensitization (week 0) and at 2, 6 and about 24 weeks after DPC sensitization. Approximately 28 alopecia patients gave blood for TCR sequencing at one to four time points (pre-sensitization, 2, 6 and 24 weeks). What the authors observed across the whole study: Significantly more large CDR3 similarity clusters were formed by expanded TCRs than by pre-sensitization or healthy control sets, consistent with antigen-driven responses. Patch test score correlated positively with the number of PT1 expanded TCRs, reaching significance at thresholds 8, 16 and 32 but not at 4. DPC sensitization did not change the number of TCRs with a frequency above 1 in 1000, and there was no evidence of changes in global repertoire structure. After repeated subsampling, the strength of the expansion versus patch-test correlation and the threshold at which it became significant changed. All patients had alopecia, a presumed autoimmune disease, so their immune response might differ from that of healthy individuals.

This clonotype was recorded a few times. This receptor's antigen is unknown. Within one base of it there is no much larger clone, and no base qualities were kept. The germline V gene provides CDR1 SQVTM and CDR2 ANQGSEA. The CDR3 spans 12 residues, from the cysteine through the phenylalanine. The CDR3 DNA has 36 bases and is translated from base 1. V loses 6 bases of germline sequence and J loses 0 bases, and the interval between the two ends is 9 bases. Libraries came from RACE. TCRdb lists the instrument as NextSeq 500. During library preparation, unique molecular identifiers were attached to individual cDNA molecules so that TCRs could be counted in a quantitative, reproducible way. From each blood RNA sample, both TCR alpha and TCR beta chains were sequenced. Concerning the study's data processing: The median number of TCRs per sample was approximately 98,000, ranging from roughly 23,224 to 700,000. V, J and CDR3 annotation of the TCR reads was performed with the Decombinator software suite. For PS versus PT1 abundance plots, all samples were subsampled to the same number of TCRs (28,000). Expanded TCRs were defined as absent before sensitization and observed at least eight times at the 2-week time point. The public reads were reprocessed in TCRdb via fastp at Q25 and MiXCR, keeping in-frame beta chains. A single entry per CDR3 protein holds the most common genes and DNA from its merged rows. In this record, the V and J calls reflect TCRdb's handling and not the investigators' own analysis. In this sample the table shows just under 65,000 distinct CDR3 sequences, roughly 9.6% of which occur a single time. The ten largest make up about 2.5% of the sample.

Reading the label with the study, this specimen's time point is: patch test 3, about 24 weeks after DPC sensitization. The treatment or condition label, read with the paper, signifies: therapeutic diphenylcyclopropenone sensitization with weekly scalp DPC. At every patch-test visit, the blood draw took place before the patch test was put on. Eligible patients were aged 18 to 70, diagnosed with alopecia, deemed suitable for DPC therapy, and excluded if pregnant. Total RNA was extracted from unfractionated whole blood collected in Tempus Blood RNA tubes. The rearrangement combines TRBV29-1 with TRBJ2-7; the D gene is possibly TRBD1, with 6 bases matching. This receptor was identified in a woman in her thirties with alopecia areata. Some clones in this sample may be carry-over from other donors' samples. Sample: whole blood, taken in connection with sensitization to the hapten diphenylcyclopropenone (DPC). Read as DNA, the sequence is TGCAGCGTCCGGACAGCCTCCTACGAGCAGTACTTC. This is translated as CSVRTASYEQYF.